This is a list of T cell receptor beta chains from one sample in a study of T-cell memory formation after mild COVID-19. TCRdb re-called the 5' RACE reads through MiXCR, storing one row per CDR3 protein. The table records about 320,000 distinct CDR3 sequences, 13% to 15% of them present only once. Sequencing was done on a sample of PBMCs or a T cell subset sorted from them (not recorded which). These receptors came from a man aged 18 to 29 who had mild COVID-19 (a few samples of this study predate the infection). Cell type and time point are not known. Both conserved end residues are part of each CDR3. For some rows the clone size is stated as once, few or many, or as a class when expanded; others skip it.

v_gene,abundance,j_gene,CDR3aa
TRBV3-1,NA,TRBJ2-1,CASSQSRNEQFF
TRBV20-1,many,TRBJ2-3,CSARERTSAGDTQYF
TRBV7-8,NA,TRBJ2-1,CASSLLSGGRNEQFF
TRBV12-3/TRBV12-4,NA,TRBJ2-3,CASSIGSSTDTQYF
TRBV6-6,few,TRBJ2-7,CASSGTSGGHEQYF
TRBV5-1,few,TRBJ1-6,CASSLTGDSYNSPLHF
TRBV4-3,NA,TRBJ1-1,CASSQDRGGDTEAFF
TRBV4-3,NA,TRBJ2-5,CASSQMDRAQETQYF
TRBV10-3,many,TRBJ2-3,CAISRNSGQGDTQYF
TRBV12-3/TRBV12-4,NA,TRBJ1-1,CASSPADGAFF
TRBV5-6,NA,TRBJ1-2,CASSLGTGKSYGYTF
TRBV11-2,few,TRBJ1-5,CASSFNRVGQPQHF
TRBV11-2,few,TRBJ2-7,CASSPDRIREQYF
TRBV9,few,TRBJ2-1,CASSVDALNEQFF
TRBV7-3,few,TRBJ2-7,CASSLIPETGRYEQYF
TRBV10-3,many,TRBJ2-1,CAISESPINEQFF
TRBV29-1,few,TRBJ2-7,CSVERRGEPYEQYF
TRBV9,few,TRBJ2-1,CASSAGVPSYNEQFF
TRBV29-1,few,TRBJ1-2,CSVEAPGQRDGYTF
TRBV5-6,few,TRBJ2-1,CASRGTGAPFF